This entry lists 26 T cell receptor beta chains sequenced from one sample in a study of response to subunit inactivated influenza vaccine. TCRdb re-derived calls from the RT-PCR reads in MiXCR, one entry per CDR3 protein. The sample contains about 520,000 distinct CDR3 sequences, roughly 23% of which appear only once. The input for sequencing was CD4+ T cells sorted from PBMCs, taken 4 to 6 days after vaccination. The receptors were gathered from a man aged 45-65 years who received an inactivated influenza vaccine.

The chain carries TRBV20-1 and TRBJ2-1; 11 bases align to TRBD1. The CDR3 sequence is 16 residues long. With 2 bases clipped from V and 6 bases from J, the junction kept 9 bases outside the gene matches. The germline V gene encodes CDR1 DFQATT and CDR2 SNEGSKA (reference sequence). CDR3 bases: TGCAGTGCTAGACGAAGGACAGGGGGCGGACTCAATGAGCAGTTCTTC. Its protein product is CSARRRTGGGLNEQFF.

This clonotype was counted a few times. V is TRBV20-1 and J is TRBJ1-4, with 7 bases that match TRBD1. J gave up 7 bases and V 1 base, and 6 bases lay outside the gene matches. This CDR3 contains 14 residues. The germline V gene encodes CDR1 DFQATT and CDR2 SNEGSKA (reference sequence). The CDR3, as DNA: TGCAGTGCTAGAGGTCCAGGGGGAGGTGAAAAACTGTTTTTT. Residues: CSARGPGGGEKLFF.

The genes are TRBV20-1 and TRBJ2-2; no clear D. Trimming shortened V by 2 bases and J by 5 bases, and 15 bases separated the two germline ends. Per germline, CDR1 DFQATT and CDR2 SNEGSKA (reference sequence). The CDR3 is 15 residues long. The chain's CDR3 is CSARPWDRATGELFF. CDR3 bases: TGCAGTGCTAGACCGTGGGATAGGGCGACCGGGGAGCTGTTTTTT.

The chain is built from TRBV7-9 and TRBJ1-2; D gene unclear. CDR1 SEHNR and CDR2 FQNEAQ come from the germline V gene (reference sequence). V was trimmed by 6 bases and J by 5 bases, leaving 13 bases between them. This CDR3 comprises 13 residues. This chain's CDR3 is CASSPDGTYGYTF. For the CDR3, the DNA is TGTGCCAGCAGTCCTGACGGCACATATGGCTACACCTTC.

This clonotype was recorded a few times. V usage is TRBV5-1 and J usage is TRBJ2-3; 8 bases agree with TRBD1. CDR3 length: 15 amino acids. Looked up from germline, CDR1 is SGHRS and CDR2 is YFSETQ. Trimming took 4 bases from V and 14 from J; bases not matched to a gene: 18. The DNA for the CDR3 is TGCGCCAGCAGCCCGGACCGACAGGGGACCCTATCCCCGTATTTT. Residues: CASSPDRQGTLSPYF.

This clonotype was counted between two and nine times. The J gene is TRBJ2-1, the V gene TRBV14; D unclear. The germline gives CDR1 SGHDN, CDR2 FVKESK. Trimming stripped 3 bases from V and 8 bases from J, with 17 bases between. This CDR3 is built from 15 residues. CDR3 nucleotide sequence: TGTGCCAGCAGCCATTTCCTACCGAATAGGTATGAGCAGTTCTTC. It codes for CASSHFLPNRYEQFF. Together with reference TRBV14 and TRBJ2-1, the CDR3 gives the full variable domain: EAGVTQFPSHSVIEKGQTVTLRCDPISGHDNLYWYRRVMGKEIKFLLHFVKESKQDESGMPNNRFLAERTGGTYSTLKVQPAELEDSGVYFCASSHFLPNRYEQFFGPGTRLTVL.

This clonotype came up many times. CDR3 coding DNA: TGTGCCAGCAGTCTGACAGGGAGGAGCACTGAAGCTTTCTTT. It specifies CASSLTGRSTEAFF. The chain uses TRBV28 and TRBJ1-1; 7 bases align to TRBD1. Germline V gene lookup returns CDR1 MDHEN and CDR2 SYDVKM. With 5 bases clipped from V and 4 bases from J, the junction kept 7 bases outside the gene matches. This CDR3 has 14 amino acids.

The rearrangement links TRBV3-1 to TRBJ2-5; TRBD1 aligns across 8 bases. The CDR3 runs 14 residues. V was clipped by 5 bases and J by 0 bases; unmatched bases: 2. Germline V CDR1 and CDR2: LGHDT, YNNKEL (reference sequence). CDR3: CASSRTGYQETQYF. CDR3 DNA sequence: TGTGCCAGCAGCAGGACAGGGTACCAAGAGACCCAGTACTTC.

This clonotype was counted a few times. The chain uses TRBV6-2 or TRBV6-3 and TRBJ2-4, with D possibly being TRBD2 (6 bases). Between the trimmed V and J ends, which lost 2 bases and 6 bases, there was a span of 11 bases. This CDR3 contains 14 residues. The germline V gene encodes CDR1 MNHEY and CDR2 SVGEGT. The CDR3 sequence is CASSYEGGVNIQYF. DNA for the CDR3: TGTGCCAGCAGTTACGAAGGAGGGGTAAACATTCAGTACTTC.

On this clonotype itself: One end of the junction is discordant with germline, which a read error may explain. This chain joins TRBV5-1 and TRBJ1-4; 9 bases match TRBD1. Germline V gives CDR1 SGHRS, CDR2 YFSETQ. The CDR3 runs to 13 residues. In DNA form, the CDR3 reads TGCGCCAGCACCTTGACAGGGGGAGAAAAACTGTTTTTT. The encoded protein is CASTLTGGEKLFF.

This chain uses TRBV12-3 or TRBV12-4 with TRBJ2-2; 9 bases match TRBD1. Germline trimming cut 3 bases from V and 5 bases from J; bases unmatched to any gene: 4. This CDR3 is built from 15 residues. This chain's CDR3 is CASSFDRGSTGELFF. The CDR3 nucleotides are TGTGCCAGCAGTTTTGACAGGGGGAGTACCGGGGAGCTGTTTTTT.

This clonotype was picked up a small number of times. This chain links TRBV5-1 with TRBJ2-1; no clear D gene. V was pared by 0 bases and J by 5 bases, with 6 bases between. The CDR3 sequence is 13 residues long. CDR1 is SGHRS and CDR2 is YFSETQ in the germline V gene. The CDR3 loop reads CASSLELNNEQFF. As DNA, the CDR3 is TGCGCCAGCAGCTTGGAACTAAACAATGAGCAGTTCTTC.

This chain connects TRBV4-1 to TRBJ1-1; D ambiguous. CDR3 size: 15 residues. Trimming removed 0 bases from V and 0 bases from J, with 8 bases in between. The V gene's germline CDR1 is MGHRA and CDR2 YSYEKL. CDR3 nucleotide sequence: TGCGCCAGCAGCCAAGATCTCAGAGTGAACACTGAAGCTTTCTTT. Its protein is CASSQDLRVNTEAFF.

This clonotype appeared a single time. This rearrangement joins TRBV7-2 to TRBJ2-1, with TRBD2 matching 8 bases. V was clipped by 5 bases and J by 1 base; unmatched bases: 7. This CDR3 is built from 16 residues. Germline loops: CDR1 SGHTA, CDR2 FQGNSA. The CDR3 protein is CASSPWTSKSYNEQFF. The CDR3 bases are TGTGCCAGCAGCCCCTGGACTAGCAAGTCCTACAATGAGCAGTTCTTC.

The V gene is TRBV11-1, the J gene TRBJ2-1; 9 bases line up with TRBD2. CDR1 and CDR2 (germline): SGHAT, FQDESV (reference sequence). V lost 5 bases and J lost 4; bases outside the gene matches: 15. The CDR3 length is 18 residues. The CDR3 sequence is CASSARWVQAGGYNEQFF. CDR3 nucleotide sequence: TGTGCCAGCAGCGCCCGGTGGGTTCAAGCGGGGGGATACAATGAGCAGTTCTTC.

The gene calls are TRBV9 and TRBJ2-7, with 13 positions matching TRBD2. Looked up from germline, CDR1 is SGDLS and CDR2 is YYNGEE. The CDR3 spans 15 residues. The V and J ends lost 4 bases and 3 bases, in that order; junction bases with no gene match: 4. CDR3 amino acids: CASSRTSGSVYEQYF. As DNA, the CDR3 is TGTGCCAGCAGCAGGACTAGCGGGAGTGTCTACGAGCAGTACTTC.

This clonotype was seen a few times. The V and J genes are TRBV29-1 and TRBJ2-7; 12 nucleotides agree with TRBD1. Germline V gives CDR1 SQVTM, CDR2 ANQGSEA. J was trimmed by 5 bases and V by 1 base; bases with no gene match: 15. The CDR3 totals 18 residues. The CDR3 DNA reads TGCAGCGTTGAAGGGGTACCGGGACAGGGGGCCCTCCGCAACGAGCAGTACTTC. This codes for CSVEGVPGQGALRNEQYF.

This chain connects TRBV12-3 or TRBV12-4 to TRBJ2-2; weak D call: TRBD2 (7 bases). Trimming removed 5 bases at V and 7 bases at J, with 20 bases between. The CDR3 covers 16 residues. As DNA, the CDR3 is TGTGCCAGCAGTGCGTCGGGGGGCCTCTCGAGCGGGGAGCTGTTTTTT. Amino acid sequence: CASSASGGLSSGELFF.

This chain links TRBV20-1 with TRBJ2-1; D unresolved. The CDR3 sequence is 13 residues long. The V end was cut by 7 bases, the J end by 3 bases, with 13 bases between. The germline V gene encodes CDR1 DFQATT and CDR2 SNEGSKA (reference sequence). The CDR3 bases are TGCAGTGTCGAGGAGCGTAACTACAATGAGCAGTTCTTC. Protein product: CSVEERNYNEQFF.

This chain joins TRBV18 and TRBJ2-7; 7 nucleotides align to TRBD1. The V and J ends lost 8 bases and 2 bases, in that order; junction bases with no gene match: 9. The CDR3 is 14 amino acids. Looked up from germline, CDR1 is KGHSH and CDR2 is LQKENI. The CDR3 DNA follows: TGTGCCAGCCTCAACCCGACAGGGCCCTACGAGCAGTACTTC. This codes for CASLNPTGPYEQYF.

This clonotype was counted only a few times. The rearrangement joins TRBV4-2 to TRBJ1-1; the match to TRBD1 covers 9 bases. CDR3 size: 13 residues. Germline values: CDR1 LGHNA, CDR2 YNFKEQ. J gave up 11 bases and V 7 bases, and 11 bases lay outside the gene matches. The CDR3 loop is CASKMGQGGVAFF. DNA for the CDR3: TGTGCCAGCAAAATGGGACAGGGTGGAGTCGCTTTCTTT.

There are many counts of this clonotype. The V call is TRBV5-1, the J call TRBJ2-4; D not resolved. Trimming took 7 bases from V and 0 from J, leaving 8 bases between them. The CDR3 spans 13 residues. CDR1 is SGHRS, CDR2 YFSETQ, per germline. CDR3 loop: CASPRLAKNIQYF. CDR3 in DNA: TGCGCCAGCCCCCGCTTAGCCAAAAACATTCAGTACTTC. The full variable domain, with the rest looked up from reference TRBV5-1 and TRBJ2-4, is KAGVTQTPRYLIKTRGQQVTLSCSPISGHRSVSWYQQTPGQGLQFLFEYFSETQRNKGNFPGRFSGRQFSNSRSEMNVSTLELGDSALYLCASPRLAKNIQYFGAGTRLSVL.

CDR3 coding DNA: TGCAGTGCTAGAGAGTCGGGGGTGGACACTGAAGCTTTCTTT. This encodes CSARESGVDTEAFF. The chain links TRBV20-1 to TRBJ1-1; weak D call: TRBD1 (5 bases). V dropped 0 bases and J dropped 3 bases, with 11 bases sitting between them. CDR1 and CDR2 (germline): DFQATT, SNEGSKA (reference sequence). This CDR3 comprises 14 residues.

This clonotype was counted at least ten times. The chain uses TRBV20-1 and TRBJ2-3; either TRBD1 or TRBD2 may supply D (5 bases each). This CDR3 is 16 amino acids long. Trimming shortened V by 5 bases and J by 6 bases, and 24 bases separated the two germline ends. CDR1 is DFQATT, CDR2 SNEGSKA, per germline (reference sequence). The CDR3 here is CSASGTLSNIPDTQYF. Written as DNA, the CDR3 is TGCAGTGCTTCTGGGACCCTCTCCAACATTCCGGATACGCAGTATTTT.

This clonotype was counted between two and nine times. V is TRBV4-2 and J is TRBJ2-2; 8 nucleotides agree with TRBD1. The CDR3 sequence is 16 residues long. V shed 1 base, J shed 6 bases, and the junction held 7 bases outside the gene matches. In germline, CDR1 is LGHNA, CDR2 YNFKEQ. The CDR3 bases are TGTGCCAGCAGCCAAGCGACAGGGGAAAACTCCGGGGAGCTGTTTTTT. Protein product: CASSQATGENSGELFF.

The genes are TRBV3-1 and TRBJ2-5, with 15 nucleotides matching TRBD2. CDR3 length equals 17 residues. V gave up 2 bases and J gave up 5 bases; unmatched junction bases: 6. CDR1 is LGHDT and CDR2 is YNNKEL in the germline V gene (reference sequence). The chain's CDR3 is CASSQLGLAGGAETQYF. The DNA for the CDR3 is TGTGCCAGCAGCCAACTGGGACTAGCGGGGGGAGCTGAGACCCAGTACTTC.